What follows are 10 T cell receptor beta chains derived from one specimen sequenced in a study of OX40 agonist ivuxolimab in advanced cancers. Library preparation employed the immunoSEQ multiplex PCR assay. The source is immuneACCESS, and TCRdb retained only in-frame sequences with V and J called. Part of the clones is not carried over; for the studies checked, unresolved V genes explain less than half of this, and the remainder is unexplained. A total of tens of thousands of clones appear in this sample, roughly nine tenths of them only once. The ten largest clonotypes hold 0.55% to 0.8% of the sample. The sample here was CD4+ or CD8+ T cells sorted from blood, taken in a trial of the OX40 agonist ivuxolimab. These receptors all come from an adult with an advanced solid tumor such as melanoma, head and neck, liver or kidney cancer.

The chain recombines TRBV6-1 with TRBJ2-1, with 14 nucleotides matching TRBD2. Unmatched junction bases numbered 5, after V lost 7 bases and J lost 6 bases. CDR3 length: 15 residues. Germline V gene data show CDR1 as MNHNS and CDR2 as SASEGT. The CDR3 sequence is CASMAGTSGSNEQFF. In nucleotides, the CDR3 is TGTGCCAGCATGGCCGGGACTAGCGGGAGCAATGAGCAGTTCTTC.

The chain is built from TRBV15 and TRBJ2-3; tentatively, D is TRBD1 (6 bases). The CDR3 has 14 residues. Germline values: CDR1 LNHNV, CDR2 YYDKDF (reference sequence). V was pared by 7 bases and J by 2 bases, with 13 bases between. CDR3 DNA sequence: TGTGCCACCACAAAAGACAGGACCACAGATACGCAGTATTTT. Translating it yields CATTKDRTTDTQYF. Together with reference TRBV15 and TRBJ2-3, the CDR3 gives the full variable domain: DAMVIQNPRYQVTQFGKPVTLSCSQTLNHNVMYWYQQKSSQAPKLLFHYYDKDFNNEADTPDNFQSRRPNTSFCFLDIRSPGLGDTAMYLCATTKDRTTDTQYFGPGTRLTVL.

This sequence joins TRBV4-3 and TRBJ2-1, with D tentatively TRBD2 (6 bases). Trimming pared 2 bases from V and 5 bases from J, leaving 16 bases between. CDR3 size: 16 residues. The germline V gene has CDR1 LGHNA and CDR2 YSLEER. DNA of the CDR3: TGCGCCAGCAGCCAACGGACGGGAGTAGGCCACAATGAGCAGTTCTTC. It is translated as CASSQRTGVGHNEQFF.

This clone has just one count. The rearrangement joins TRBV27 to TRBJ1-5, with D perhaps TRBD1 (5 bases). Per germline, CDR1 MNHEY and CDR2 SMNVEV (reference sequence). Trimming took off 6 bases at V and 1 base at J, with 13 bases between the two ends. The CDR3 consists of 15 residues. CDR3: CASSRGSLSNQPQHF. CDR3 DNA sequence: TGTGCCAGCAGCCGGGGCAGCCTGAGCAATCAGCCCCAGCATTTT.

The gene calls are TRBV28 and TRBJ1-2, with no clear D. CDR1 and CDR2 from the germline V gene are MDHEN and SYDVKM. The CDR3 length is 12 residues. V was trimmed by 6 bases and J by 8 bases, leaving 13 bases between them. The CDR3 DNA reads as TGTGCCAGCAGACCACCCTTATCGGGCTACACCTTC. Protein sequence: CASRPPLSGYTF.

The chain uses TRBV5-1 and TRBJ1-1; D remains unclear. Germline CDR1 SGHRS, CDR2 YFSETQ. This CDR3 is built from 14 residues. V was clipped by 4 bases and J by 1 base, with 11 bases between them. CDR3 in DNA: TGCGCCAGCAGCCCGGTGGAGGGGAACACTGAAGCTTTCTTT. Residues: CASSPVEGNTEAFF.

This sequence joins TRBV6-5 and TRBJ1-1; a possible D gene is TRBD1 (6 bases). The CDR3 is 14 amino acids. The V and J ends lost 5 bases and 5 bases respectively, with 15 bases between them. Germline CDR1 is MNHEY and CDR2 is SVGAGI. This CDR3 is CASSEKGGGTEAFF. The CDR3 nucleotides are TGTGCCAGCAGTGAAAAGGGAGGGGGGACTGAAGCTTTCTTT.

The chain couples TRBV5-1 to TRBJ1-2; D perhaps matches TRBD1 (5 bases). Trimming removed 0 bases from V and 4 bases from J, with 13 bases in between. The CDR3 sequence is 15 residues long. Germline CDR1 SGHRS, CDR2 YFSETQ. The chain's CDR3 is CASSLVGGSGYGYTF. CDR3 DNA sequence: TGCGCCAGCAGCTTGGTTGGGGGATCAGGCTATGGCTACACCTTC.

This chain uses TRBV7-9 with TRBJ2-2, with D perhaps matching TRBD2 (5 bases). Germline V gene lookup returns CDR1 SEHNR and CDR2 FQNEAQ (reference sequence). Trimming removed 0 bases at V and 5 bases at J, with 7 bases between. This CDR3 region has 14 residues. The CDR3 DNA reads as TGTGCCAGCAGCTTAGCGGGCGGGACCGGGGAGCTGTTTTTT. Encoded protein: CASSLAGGTGELFF. Complete variable domain (other parts from reference TRBV7-9 and TRBJ2-2): DTGVSQNPRHKITKRGQNVTFRCDPISEHNRLYWYRQTLGQGPEFLTYFQNEAQLEKSRLLSDRFSAERPKGSFSTLEIQRTEQGDSAMYLCASSLAGGTGELFFGEGSRLTVL.

Details on this clone: Other DNA variants within this sample encode the same CDR3. This chain uses TRBV5-4 with TRBJ2-2; TRBD1 agrees at 8 bases. Per the germline V gene, CDR1 is SGHNT and CDR2 is YYREEE (reference sequence). The trim removed 4 bases at V and 2 bases at J, leaving 4 bases unmatched. The length of the CDR3 is 15 residues. The CDR3 DNA sequence: TGTGCCAGCAGCCCAGGGACAGGAAACACCGGGGAGCTGTTTTTT. Its protein product is CASSPGTGNTGELFF.